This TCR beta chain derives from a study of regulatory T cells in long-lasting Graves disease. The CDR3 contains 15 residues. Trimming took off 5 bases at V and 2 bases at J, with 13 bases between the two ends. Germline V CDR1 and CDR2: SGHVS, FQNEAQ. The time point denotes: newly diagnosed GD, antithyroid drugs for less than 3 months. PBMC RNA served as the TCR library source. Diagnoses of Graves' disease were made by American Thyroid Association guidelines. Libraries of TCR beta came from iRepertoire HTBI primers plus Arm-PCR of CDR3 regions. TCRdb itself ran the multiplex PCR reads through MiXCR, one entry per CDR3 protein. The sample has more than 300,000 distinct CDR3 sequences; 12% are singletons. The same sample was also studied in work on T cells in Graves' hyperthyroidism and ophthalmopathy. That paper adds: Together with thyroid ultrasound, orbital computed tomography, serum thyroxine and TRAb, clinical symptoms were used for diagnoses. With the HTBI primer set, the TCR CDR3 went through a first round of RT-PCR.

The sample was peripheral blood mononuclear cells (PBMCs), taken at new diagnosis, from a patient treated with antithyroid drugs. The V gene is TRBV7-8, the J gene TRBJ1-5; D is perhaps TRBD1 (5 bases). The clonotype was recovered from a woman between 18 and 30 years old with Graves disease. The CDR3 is CASSIGTHGNQPQHF. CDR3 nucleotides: TGTGCCAGCAGCATCGGGACCCATGGCAATCAGCCCCAGCATTTT.